This TCR beta chain was captured in a study of metastatic and nonmetastatic thyroid tumors. The germline CDR1 and CDR2 sequences are DFQATT and SNEGSKA (reference sequence). CDR3 length equals 14 residues. The V gene end was trimmed by 1 base and the J gene end by 2 bases; junction bases not matched to a gene: 3. Nobody among the patients had been given any treatment before thyroid surgery. With MiXCR, TCRdb reprocessed the PCR reads. The sample consists of some 38,000 clones, over 40% of them appearing once. Specimen: tumor tissue. The TCR was taken from a male donor with papillary thyroid cancer or a benign thyroid nodule (not recorded which). Some clones in this sample may be carry-over from other donors' samples. The chain carries TRBV20-1 and TRBJ2-5, with 8 bases lining up with TRBD1. The CDR3 DNA sequence: TGCAGTGCTAGAGGATGGACAGGGCAAGAGACCCAGTACTTC. This codes for CSARGWTGQETQYF.